A single sample gave rise to the 7 T cell receptor beta chains below, sequenced in a study of blood T cell repertoires in COVID-19. TCRdb's copy holds only in-frame clones and misses some; the assay was immunoSEQ multiplex PCR. This table holds around 100,000 clones, under 90% found once. The sample comprised peripheral blood. The receptors were sampled from a human donor in a cohort sampled during active or convalescent COVID-19.

J is TRBJ2-3 and V is TRBV9; D may be TRBD1 (5 bases). Looked up from germline, CDR1 is SGDLS and CDR2 is YYNGEE. Trimming stripped 5 bases from V and 1 base from J, with 14 bases between. The CDR3 loop spans 15 amino acids. In nucleotides, the CDR3 is TGTGCCAGCAGGCCCGATGGGGCTGGCACAGATACGCAGTATTTT. Protein sequence: CASRPDGAGTDTQYF.

CDR3: CASSLTSGVYEQYF. CDR3 DNA sequence: TGTGCCAGCAGCTTAACTAGCGGGGTGTACGAGCAGTACTTC. The rearrangement links TRBV7-2 to TRBJ2-7; TRBD2 agrees at 10 bases. V trimming: 2 bases; J trimming: 4 bases; junction bases outside the gene matches: 2. This CDR3 is built from 14 residues. Germline values: CDR1 SGHTA, CDR2 FQGNSA.

The chain combines TRBV5-1 with TRBJ1-2, with 8 bases aligning to TRBD1. The length of the CDR3 is 14 residues. The J segment lost 4 bases and the V segment lost 3 bases, leaving 5 bases of the junction unmatched. Per germline, CDR1 SGHRS and CDR2 YFSETQ. DNA of the CDR3: TGCGCCAGCAGCTCGGACAGGGTAGCCTATGGCTACACCTTC. Protein sequence: CASSSDRVAYGYTF.

The chain couples TRBV7-2 to TRBJ2-7, with D hard to call. The CDR3 is made up of 16 amino acids. V was cut by 1 base and J by 3 bases, with 16 bases left in between. Germline V gives CDR1 SGHTA, CDR2 FQGNSA. The CDR3 is CASSLEWRLRYYEQYF. The CDR3 DNA reads as TGTGCCAGCAGCTTAGAGTGGCGACTCCGCTACTACGAGCAGTACTTC.

The chain links TRBV5-1 to TRBJ2-1; 7 nucleotides align to TRBD1. The CDR3 has 14 amino acids. From germline, CDR1 is SGHRS and CDR2 YFSETQ. The V gene end was trimmed by 4 bases and the J gene end by 8 bases; junction bases not matched to a gene: 9. The CDR3 region has the DNA TGCGCCAGCAGCCTTCAGACAGGGATGGATGAGCAGTTCTTC. Translating it yields CASSLQTGMDEQFF.

This chain links TRBV3-1 (or the pseudogene TRBV3-2) with TRBJ2-2; TRBD2 might be the D (6 bases). Germline assignment: CDR1 LGHDT and CDR2 YNNKEL (reference sequence). This CDR3 has 19 residues. The germline V and J ends were trimmed by 2 bases and 0 bases, with 19 bases remaining between them. The CDR3: CASSQPFAGITANTGELFF. Written as DNA, the CDR3 is TGTGCCAGCAGCCAACCCTTTGCGGGGATTACCGCGAACACCGGGGAGCTGTTTTTT.

Concerning this clone: The junction differs from germline at one of its ends, possibly a read error. The chain uses TRBV7-2 and TRBJ1-1; D possibly corresponds to TRBD1 (5 bases). This CDR3 has 14 residues. Germline CDR1 is SGHTA and CDR2 is FQGNSA. This CDR3 is CASSKPRGGKLPDF. The CDR3 DNA reads as TGTGCCAGCAGCAAGCCTCGGGGGGGGAAGCTCCCCGACTTT.